The 15 T cell receptor beta chains below come from one sample, sequenced in a study of shared clonotypes between healthy human individuals (dated by TCRdb to 2018 to 2021). The library relied on the immunoSEQ multiplex PCR assay. Held by TCRdb, this immuneACCESS table contains in-frame sequences only and omits some clones. Under half of the omission traces to an unresolved V gene where checked; the cause of the rest is unknown. The sample table holds roughly 2.5 million clones, of which around nine tenths were seen once. The ten largest clones represent around 0.14% of the sample. Sample: naive CD4+ T cells sorted from blood. The intended sense of this specimen's cell subset or site label: CD45RA+ positively selected. These receptors all come from a young man in good health.

The chain couples TRBV28 to TRBJ1-3; D perhaps matches TRBD1 (5 bases). CDR3 size: 17 residues. Germline CDR1 MDHEN, CDR2 SYDVKM. V lost 8 bases, J lost 3 bases, and 23 bases lay in between. CDR3 nucleotide sequence: TGTGCCAGCCCCCCACGGGGGTTGGCAGAGGATGGAAACACCATATATTTT. Translating gives CASPPRGLAEDGNTIYF. Based on the CDR3 plus reference TRBV28 and TRBJ1-3, the full variable domain is DVKVTQSSRYLVKRTGEKVFLECVQDMDHENMFWYRQDPGLGLRLIYFSYDVKMKEKGDIPEGYSVSREKKERFSLILESASTNQTSMYLCASPPRGLAEDGNTIYFGEGSWLTVV.

Remarks on this clone: Within the sample, other DNA sequences also encode this same CDR3. The V call is TRBV9, the J call TRBJ1-5; weak D call: TRBD1 (5 bases). The germline gives CDR1 SGDLS, CDR2 YYNGEE. This CDR3 is built from 14 residues. The V gene lost 2 bases and the J gene lost 0 bases, with 6 bases spanning the gap. The CDR3 nucleotides are TGTGCCAGCAGCGTGGGGGATAGCAATCAGCCCCAGCATTTT. Translation: CASSVGDSNQPQHF.

This clone is a singleton in its sample. Here the CDR3 DNA reads TGTGCCAACACAGACAGGGCGCGCACTGAAGCTTTCTTT. Protein product: CANTDRARTEAFF. This rearrangement joins TRBV2 to TRBJ1-1; 7 bases match TRBD1. The V and J ends lost 10 bases and 4 bases, in that order; junction bases with no gene match: 9. Germline loops: CDR1 SNHLY, CDR2 FYNNEI. The CDR3 has 13 residues.

The chain has TRBV19 and TRBJ2-2, with 12 bases matching TRBD1. This CDR3 has 18 residues. Trimming cost V 4 bases and J 6 bases; bases outside gene matches: 12. Germline CDR1 LNHDA, CDR2 SQIVND (reference sequence). CDR3 nucleotides: TGTGCCAGTAGTACTACTACCGGGACAGGGGGCGCCCCCGGGGAGCTGTTTTTT. Its protein is CASSTTTGTGGAPGELFF. The full variable domain, completed using reference TRBV19 and TRBJ2-2, is DGGITQSPKYLFRKEGQNVTLSCEQNLNHDAMYWYRQDPGQGLRLIYYSQIVNDFQKGDIAEGYSVSREKKESFPLTVTSAQKNPTAFYLCASSTTTGTGGAPGELFFGEGSRLTVL.

The genes are TRBV15 and TRBJ1-5; tentatively, D is TRBD1 (5 bases). The germline V gene has CDR1 LNHNV and CDR2 YYDKDF (reference sequence). The germline V and J ends were trimmed by 3 bases and 7 bases, with 16 bases remaining between them. This CDR3 is built from 15 residues. CDR3 coding DNA: TGTGCCACCAGCAGCCCTCCGGGACTCCCCCAGCCCCAGCATTTT. It is translated as CATSSPPGLPQPQHF.

The chain uses TRBV28 and TRBJ2-5; 8 bases map to TRBD1. The J call may be incorrect, as the DNA end agrees better with TRBJ2-7. The CDR3 runs to 15 residues. The germline V gene encodes CDR1 MDHEN and CDR2 SYDVKM. The CDR3: CASSSLDRESYEQYF. DNA of the CDR3: TGTGCCAGCAGTTCCCTGGACAGGGAGTCCTACGAGCAGTACTTC.

This clone was detected a few times. Within the sample, other DNA sequences also encode this same CDR3. The DNA of the CDR3 is TGTGCCTGGAGTCAAACTAATCAGCCCCAGCATTTT. As protein: CAWSQTNQPQHF. The rearrangement links TRBV30 to TRBJ1-5; D not resolved. V dropped 2 bases and J dropped 4 bases, with 6 bases sitting between them. Germline CDR1 is GTSNPN and CDR2 is SVGIG (reference sequence). The CDR3 is made up of 12 amino acids.

V is TRBV6-1 and J is TRBJ1-5, with 8 bases aligning to TRBD1. In germline, CDR1 is MNHNS, CDR2 SASEGT. This CDR3 is 14 amino acids long. J was trimmed by 4 bases and V by 7 bases; bases with no gene match: 6. CDR3 DNA: TGTGCCAGCACCCTGGACAGGGCAAATCAGCCCCAGCATTTT. Protein: CASTLDRANQPQHF.

The gene calls are TRBV7-2 and TRBJ2-3, with TRBD2 matching over 7 bases. V was clipped by 5 bases and J by 3 bases; unmatched bases: 5. CDR3 length: 14 amino acids. The germline V gene encodes CDR1 SGHTA and CDR2 FQGNSA. In DNA, the CDR3 is TGTGCCAGCAGCCGAGCGGGAATTACAGATACGCAGTATTTT. Translated, it gives CASSRAGITDTQYF. The full variable domain, with the rest looked up from reference TRBV7-2 and TRBJ2-3, is GAGVSQSPSNKVTEKGKDVELRCDPISGHTALYWYRQSLGQGLEFLIYFQGNSAPDKSGLPSDRFSAERTGGSVSTLTIQRTQQEDSAVYLCASSRAGITDTQYFGPGTRLTVL.

The V gene is TRBV5-1, the J gene TRBJ2-1; D gene unclear. The CDR3 runs 13 residues. Germline V CDR1 and CDR2: SGHRS, YFSETQ. V gave up 4 bases and J gave up 9 bases, with 14 bases separating them. The CDR3 is CASSMALDGEQFF. The DNA of the CDR3 is TGCGCCAGCAGCATGGCTTTAGACGGTGAGCAGTTCTTC.

The chain combines TRBV18 with TRBJ2-6; D is undetermined. Germline V CDR1 and CDR2: KGHSH, LQKENI. The germline V and J ends were trimmed by 3 bases and 0 bases, with 9 bases remaining between them. CDR3 size: 16 residues. The CDR3 nucleotides read TGTGCCAGCTCACCTACCGGCAGCTCTGGGGCCAACGTCCTGACTTTC. Its translation: CASSPTGSSGANVLTF.

The V and J genes are TRBV7-2 and TRBJ2-7; 9 bases line up with TRBD1. With V trimmed by 6 bases and J by 4 bases, 7 bases remained unmatched. Germline assignment: CDR1 SGHTA and CDR2 FQGNSA. The CDR3 has 14 residues. CDR3 nucleotide sequence: TGTGCCAGCAGTCCCCGGGACAGGGAATACGAGCAGTACTTC. It yields the protein CASSPRDREYEQYF.

This rearrangement joins TRBV7-8 to TRBJ2-6; D remains unclear. This CDR3 has 15 amino acids. CDR1 and CDR2 from the germline V gene are SGHVS and FQNEAQ. V dropped 6 bases and J dropped 2 bases, with 11 bases sitting between them. CDR3 coding DNA: TGTGCCAGCAGGAAGGGTGGTCCTGGGGCCAACGTCCTGACTTTC. Protein product: CASRKGGPGANVLTF.

The V call is TRBV28, the J call TRBJ1-2; D call uncertain. Looked up from germline, CDR1 is MDHEN and CDR2 is SYDVKM. Trimming stripped 5 bases from V and 7 bases from J, with 17 bases between. This CDR3 is 14 amino acids long. CDR3 DNA: TGTGCCAGCAGTCCAAATCCCCCAACGGGTGGCTACACCTTC. The encoded protein is CASSPNPPTGGYTF.

The rearrangement uses TRBV15 and TRBJ2-7, with TRBD1 matching 10 bases. The CDR3 has 16 amino acids. The trim removed 5 bases at V and 3 bases at J, leaving 10 bases unmatched. Germline assignment: CDR1 LNHNV and CDR2 YYDKDF (reference sequence). CDR3 sequence (DNA): TGTGCCACCAGCCGTCCCGGGGACAGGGGAGTCTACGAGCAGTACTTC. Amino acids: CATSRPGDRGVYEQYF.